Each of the 6 T cell receptor beta chains below was sequenced from the same sample in a study of control samples from healthy donors and cancer patients (dated by TCRdb to the early 2020s). The library was built by means of the immunoSEQ multiplex PCR assay. TCRdb's version of the immuneACCESS table is confined to in-frame rearrangements and falls short of the full clone set. An unresolved V gene accounts for under half of the shortfall where checked; the remainder is of unknown origin. In all, the sample holds 150,000 or so clones, and approximately 92% of those were seen once. Around 2.1% of the sample belongs to the ten largest clones. The source material was blood. The receptors originated from a woman in her forties or fifties in good health.

In its sample, this clone was seen once. The V and J genes are TRBV5-1 and TRBJ2-2; 8 bases line up with TRBD1. Germline-derived CDR1 and CDR2 are SGHRS and YFSETQ. The trim removed 0 bases at V and 2 bases at J, leaving 3 bases unmatched. The CDR3 totals 16 residues. This CDR3 reads CASSLVQGANTGELFF. CDR3 nucleotides: TGCGCCAGCAGCTTGGTTCAGGGGGCAAACACCGGGGAGCTGTTTTTT.

The J gene is TRBJ2-1, the V gene TRBV6-4, with no clear D. V lost 5 bases and J 4 bases, leaving 15 bases between the germline ends. CDR3 length: 15 amino acids. Germline lookup yields CDR1 MRHNA and CDR2 SNTAGT. CDR3 sequence: CASSPNFGKYNEQFF. The CDR3 DNA is TGTGCCAGCAGTCCCAACTTTGGGAAGTACAATGAGCAGTTCTTC.

The J gene is TRBJ1-2, the V gene TRBV4-2; 7 bases are shared with TRBD1. The trim removed 4 bases at V and 4 bases at J, leaving 3 bases unmatched. The CDR3 covers 13 residues. Germline CDR1 is LGHNA and CDR2 is YNFKEQ. Here the CDR3 reads CASSPGTAYGYTF. The CDR3 bases are TGTGCCAGCAGCCCCGGGACAGCCTATGGCTACACCTTC.

CDR3 amino acids: CASSSSKSSYNEQFF. In DNA, the CDR3 is TGCGCCAGCAGCTCTAGCAAGAGCTCCTACAATGAGCAGTTCTTC. The chain links TRBV5-1 to TRBJ2-1; a weak D match, TRBD2 (5 bases). The germline V and J ends were trimmed by 3 bases and 0 bases, with 10 bases remaining between them. The CDR3 runs 15 residues. Germline CDR1 and CDR2: SGHRS and YFSETQ.

The CDR3 reads CASSPSKQGGTEAFF. As DNA, the CDR3 is TGTGCCAGCTCACCATCTAAACAGGGAGGAACTGAAGCTTTCTTT. This chain connects TRBV18 to TRBJ1-1, with a possible D match to TRBD1 (6 bases). V lost 2 bases and J 5 bases, leaving 15 bases between the germline ends. CDR3 length: 15 residues. The germline V gene has CDR1 KGHSH and CDR2 LQKENI.

The rearrangement joins TRBV28 to TRBJ1-2; weak D call: TRBD1 (5 bases). Germline values: CDR1 MDHEN, CDR2 SYDVKM. This CDR3 region has 16 residues. Trimming shortened V by 3 bases and J by 1 base, and 15 bases separated the two germline ends. This CDR3 is CASSLDPGRDNYGYTF. The DNA of the CDR3 is TGTGCCAGCAGTTTGGATCCGGGACGGGATAACTATGGCTACACCTTC.